This T cell receptor (beta chain) came from a study of blood T cell repertoires in COVID-19. Clones were read by immunoSEQ multiplex PCR, and TCRdb kept only the in-frame ones, dropping some. The repertoire holds some 370,000 clones, with around 89% as singletons. Germline V gives CDR1 MDHEN, CDR2 SYDVKM. The J segment lost 10 bases and the V segment lost 5 bases, leaving 8 bases of the junction unmatched. CDR3 length equals 13 residues. The sample comprised peripheral blood. The sequence was obtained from a man aged 40-55 years with acute or convalescent COVID-19. The chain employs TRBV28 and TRBJ2-1; 7 bases fit TRBD2. This CDR3 reads CASSGLVLHEQFF. CDR3 nucleotides: TGTGCCAGCAGTGGACTAGTTCTCCACGAGCAGTTCTTC.